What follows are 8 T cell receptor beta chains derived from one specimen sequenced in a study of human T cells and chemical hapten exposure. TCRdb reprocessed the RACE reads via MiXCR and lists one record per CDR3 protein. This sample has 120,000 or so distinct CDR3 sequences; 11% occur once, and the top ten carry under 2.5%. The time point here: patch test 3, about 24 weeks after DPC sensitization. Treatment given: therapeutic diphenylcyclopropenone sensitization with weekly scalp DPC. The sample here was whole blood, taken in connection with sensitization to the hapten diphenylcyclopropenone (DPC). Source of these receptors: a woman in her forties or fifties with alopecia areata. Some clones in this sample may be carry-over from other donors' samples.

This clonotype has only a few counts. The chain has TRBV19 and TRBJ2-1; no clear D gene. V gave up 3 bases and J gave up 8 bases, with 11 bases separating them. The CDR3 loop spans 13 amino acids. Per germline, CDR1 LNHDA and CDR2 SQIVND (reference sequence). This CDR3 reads CASSMVVVDEQFF. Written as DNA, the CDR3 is TGTGCCAGTAGTATGGTAGTGGTGGATGAGCAGTTCTTC.

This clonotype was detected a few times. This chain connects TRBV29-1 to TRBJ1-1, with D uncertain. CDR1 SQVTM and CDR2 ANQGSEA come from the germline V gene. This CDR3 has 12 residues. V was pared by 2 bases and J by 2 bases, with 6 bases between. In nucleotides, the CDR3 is TGCAGCGTTGAAAACCTTAACACTGAAGCTTTCTTT. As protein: CSVENLNTEAFF.

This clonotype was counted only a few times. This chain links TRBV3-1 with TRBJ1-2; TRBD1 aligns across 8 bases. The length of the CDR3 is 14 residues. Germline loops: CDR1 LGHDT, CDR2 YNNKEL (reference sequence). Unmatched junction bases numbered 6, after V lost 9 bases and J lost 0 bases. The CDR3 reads CASLGQGTNYGYTF. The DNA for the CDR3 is TGTGCCAGTCTAGGACAGGGAACTAACTATGGCTACACCTTC.

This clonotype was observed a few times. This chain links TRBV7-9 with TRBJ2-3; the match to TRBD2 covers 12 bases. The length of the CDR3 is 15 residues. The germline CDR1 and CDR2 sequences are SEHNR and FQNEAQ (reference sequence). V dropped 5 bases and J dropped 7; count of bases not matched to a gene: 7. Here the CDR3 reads CASSRRLAGENTQYF. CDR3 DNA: TGTGCCAGCAGCCGCCGACTAGCGGGAGAAAATACGCAGTATTTT. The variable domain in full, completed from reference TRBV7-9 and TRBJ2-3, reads DTGVSQNPRHKITKRGQNVTFRCDPISEHNRLYWYRQTLGQGPEFLTYFQNEAQLEKSRLLSDRFSAERPKGSFSTLEIQRTEQGDSAMYLCASSRRLAGENTQYFGPGTRLTVL.

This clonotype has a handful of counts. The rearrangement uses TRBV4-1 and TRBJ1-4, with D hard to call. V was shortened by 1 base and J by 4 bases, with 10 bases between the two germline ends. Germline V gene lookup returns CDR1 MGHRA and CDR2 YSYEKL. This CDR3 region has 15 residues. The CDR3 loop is CASSQGQQINEKLFF. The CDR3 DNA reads TGCGCCAGCAGCCAAGGCCAGCAGATTAATGAAAAACTGTTTTTT.

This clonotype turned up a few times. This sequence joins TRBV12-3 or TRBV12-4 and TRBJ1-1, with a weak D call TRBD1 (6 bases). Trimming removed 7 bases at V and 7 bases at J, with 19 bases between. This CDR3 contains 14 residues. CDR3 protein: CASTILRDIREAFF. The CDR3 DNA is TGTGCCAGCACTATACTACGGGACATTCGTGAAGCTTTCTTT.

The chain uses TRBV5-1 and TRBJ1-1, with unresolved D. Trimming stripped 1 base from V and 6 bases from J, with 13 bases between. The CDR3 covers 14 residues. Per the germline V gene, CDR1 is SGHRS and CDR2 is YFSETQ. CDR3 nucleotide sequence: TGCGCCAGCAGCTTGCGCCCCACGGGCGCTGAAGCTTTCTTT. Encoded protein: CASSLRPTGAEAFF.

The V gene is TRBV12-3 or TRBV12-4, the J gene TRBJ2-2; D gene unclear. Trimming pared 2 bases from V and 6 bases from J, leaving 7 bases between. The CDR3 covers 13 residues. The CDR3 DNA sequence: TGTGCCAGCAGTTTAAGCCGATCCGGGGAGCTGTTTTTT. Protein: CASSLSRSGELFF.